The source of this T cell receptor beta chain is a study of human T cells and chemical hapten exposure. Study at large: Per-sample TCR yield variability stemmed mainly from small pooled library volume differences.

The study's findings and limits: TCRs exceeding 1 in 1000 frequency stayed unchanged with DPC sensitization.

There are 15 residues in the CDR3. In germline, CDR1 is SGHTA, CDR2 FQGNSA. V lost 7 bases to trimming and J lost 6 bases, with 19 bases between them. Total RNA was isolated from whole blood that had not been fractionated. It was the library that attached unique molecular identifiers to individual cDNA molecules. TCRdb re-called the 5' RACE reads with MiXCR, one entry per CDR3 protein. Of 110,000 to 150,000 distinct CDR3 sequences in the sample, 4.1% were seen once. This clonotype has at least ten counts. Its antigen is undetermined. V and J are TRBV7-2 and TRBJ1-5, with TRBD1 as a possible D gene (6 bases). The source of this sequence is a female donor in good health. Here the CDR3 DNA reads TGTGCCAGCACCCCTCCGGGGGCGCCGGGTCAGCCCCAGCATTTT. It codes for CASTPPGAPGQPQHF.